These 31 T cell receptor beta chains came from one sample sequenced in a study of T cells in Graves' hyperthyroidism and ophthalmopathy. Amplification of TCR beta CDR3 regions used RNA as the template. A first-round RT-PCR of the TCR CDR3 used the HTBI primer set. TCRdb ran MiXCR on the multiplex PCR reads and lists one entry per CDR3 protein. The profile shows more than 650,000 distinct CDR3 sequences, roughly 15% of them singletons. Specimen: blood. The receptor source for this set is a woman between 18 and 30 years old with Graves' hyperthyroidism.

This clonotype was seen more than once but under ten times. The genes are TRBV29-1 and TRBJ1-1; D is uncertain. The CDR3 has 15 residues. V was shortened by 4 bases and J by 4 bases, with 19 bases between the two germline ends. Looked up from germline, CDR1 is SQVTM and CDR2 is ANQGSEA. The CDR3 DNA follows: TGCAGCGTTGTGCGGGAGGCAGGAGTGAGCACTGAAGCTTTCTTT. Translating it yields CSVVREAGVSTEAFF.

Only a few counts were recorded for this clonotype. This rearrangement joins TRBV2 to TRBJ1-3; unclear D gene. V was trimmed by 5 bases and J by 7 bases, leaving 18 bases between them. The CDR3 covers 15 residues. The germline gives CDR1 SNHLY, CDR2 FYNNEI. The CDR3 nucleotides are TGTGCCAGCAGTCCCGGACTACTGTTAGCCAACACCATATATTTT. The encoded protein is CASSPGLLLANTIYF.

The CDR3 region is CASSLTLLAGPVSYNEQFF. CDR3 coding DNA: TGTGCCAGCAGCTTAACCCTTTTAGCGGGCCCGGTCTCCTACAATGAGCAGTTCTTC. V and J are TRBV7-2 and TRBJ2-1; 7 positions agree with TRBD2. V lost 2 bases and J lost 0; bases outside the gene matches: 13. The CDR3 loop spans 19 amino acids. Germline CDR1 reads SGHTA; CDR2 reads FQGNSA.

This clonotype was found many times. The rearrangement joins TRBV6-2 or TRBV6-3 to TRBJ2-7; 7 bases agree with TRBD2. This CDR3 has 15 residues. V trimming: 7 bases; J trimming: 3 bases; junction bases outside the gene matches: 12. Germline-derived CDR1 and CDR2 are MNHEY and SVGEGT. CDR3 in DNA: TGTGCCAGCACCAACGGCGGGAGCGAGTTCTACGAGCAGTACTTC. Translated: CASTNGGSEFYEQYF.

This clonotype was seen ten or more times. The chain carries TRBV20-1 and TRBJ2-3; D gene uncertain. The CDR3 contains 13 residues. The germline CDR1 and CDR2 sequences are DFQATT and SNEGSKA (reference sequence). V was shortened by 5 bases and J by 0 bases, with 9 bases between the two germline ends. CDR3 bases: TGCAGTGCTCAGTTCCCTAGCACAGATACGCAGTATTTT. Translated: CSAQFPSTDTQYF.

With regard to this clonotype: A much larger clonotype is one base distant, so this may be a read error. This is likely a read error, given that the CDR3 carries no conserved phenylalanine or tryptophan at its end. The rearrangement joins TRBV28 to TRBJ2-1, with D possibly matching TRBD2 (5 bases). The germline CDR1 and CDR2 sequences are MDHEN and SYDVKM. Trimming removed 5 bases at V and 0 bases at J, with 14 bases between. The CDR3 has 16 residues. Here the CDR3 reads CASSALAPSSYNEQFS. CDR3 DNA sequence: TGTGCCAGCAGTGCGCTAGCTCCAAGCTCCTACAATGAGCAGTTCTCC.

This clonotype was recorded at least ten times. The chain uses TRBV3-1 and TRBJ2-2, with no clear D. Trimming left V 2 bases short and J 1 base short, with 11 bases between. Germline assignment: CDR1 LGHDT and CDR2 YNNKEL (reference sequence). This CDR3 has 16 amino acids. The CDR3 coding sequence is TGTGCCAGCAGCCAATTCATAAGGAGGAACACCGGGGAGCTGTTTTTT. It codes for CASSQFIRRNTGELFF.

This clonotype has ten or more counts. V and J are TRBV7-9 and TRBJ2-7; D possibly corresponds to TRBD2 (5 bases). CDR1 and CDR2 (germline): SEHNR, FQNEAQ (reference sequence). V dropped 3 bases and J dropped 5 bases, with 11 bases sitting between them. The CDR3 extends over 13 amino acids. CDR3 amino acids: CASSFSSDHEQYF. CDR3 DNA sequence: TGTGCCAGCAGCTTCAGTAGCGACCACGAGCAGTACTTC. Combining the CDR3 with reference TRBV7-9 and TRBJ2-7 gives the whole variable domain DTGVSQNPRHKITKRGQNVTFRCDPISEHNRLYWYRQTLGQGPEFLTYFQNEAQLEKSRLLSDRFSAERPKGSFSTLEIQRTEQGDSAMYLCASSFSSDHEQYFGPGTRLTVT.

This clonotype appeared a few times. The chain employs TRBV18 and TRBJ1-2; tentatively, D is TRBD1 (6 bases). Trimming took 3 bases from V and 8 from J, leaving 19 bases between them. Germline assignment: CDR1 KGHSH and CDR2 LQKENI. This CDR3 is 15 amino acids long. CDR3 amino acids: CASSPLDSPMGGYTF. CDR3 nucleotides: TGTGCCAGCTCACCTCTGGACAGCCCCATGGGAGGCTACACCTTC.

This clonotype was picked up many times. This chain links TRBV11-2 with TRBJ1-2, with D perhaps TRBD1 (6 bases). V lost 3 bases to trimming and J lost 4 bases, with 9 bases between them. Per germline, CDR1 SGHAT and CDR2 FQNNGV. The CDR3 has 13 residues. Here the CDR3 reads CASSLTGFYGYTF. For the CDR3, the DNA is TGTGCCAGCAGCTTGACAGGCTTCTATGGCTACACCTTC.

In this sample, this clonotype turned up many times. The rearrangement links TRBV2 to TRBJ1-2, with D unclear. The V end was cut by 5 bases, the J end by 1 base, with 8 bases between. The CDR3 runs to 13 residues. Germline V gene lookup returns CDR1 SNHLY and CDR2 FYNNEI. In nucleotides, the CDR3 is TGTGCCAGCAGTACGGACCATAACTATGGCTACACCTTC. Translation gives CASSTDHNYGYTF.

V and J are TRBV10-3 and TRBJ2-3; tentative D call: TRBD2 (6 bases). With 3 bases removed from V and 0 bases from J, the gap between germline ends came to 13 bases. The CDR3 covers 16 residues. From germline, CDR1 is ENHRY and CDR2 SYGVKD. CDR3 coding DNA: TGTGCCATCAGTGAACTAGCCACCTCAAGCACAGATACGCAGTATTTT. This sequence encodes CAISELATSSTDTQYF.

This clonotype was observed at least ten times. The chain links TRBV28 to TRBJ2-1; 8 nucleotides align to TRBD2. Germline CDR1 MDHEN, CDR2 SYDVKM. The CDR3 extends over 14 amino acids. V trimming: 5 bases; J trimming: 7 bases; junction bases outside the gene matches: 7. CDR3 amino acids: CASSPAGAVNEQFF. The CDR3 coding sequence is TGTGCCAGCAGTCCAGCGGGAGCGGTGAATGAGCAGTTCTTC.

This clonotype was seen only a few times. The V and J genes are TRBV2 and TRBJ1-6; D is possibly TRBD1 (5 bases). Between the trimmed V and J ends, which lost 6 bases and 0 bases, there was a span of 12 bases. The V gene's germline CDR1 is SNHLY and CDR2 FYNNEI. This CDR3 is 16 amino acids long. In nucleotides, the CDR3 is TGTGCCAGCAGAGACAGTTTAAGCTCCTATAATTCACCCCTCCACTTT. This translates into CASRDSLSSYNSPLHF.

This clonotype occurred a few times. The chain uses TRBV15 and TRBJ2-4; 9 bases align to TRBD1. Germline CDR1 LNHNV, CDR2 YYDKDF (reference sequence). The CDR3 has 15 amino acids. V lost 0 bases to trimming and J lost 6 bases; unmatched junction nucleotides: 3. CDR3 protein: CATSRDSGQGNIQYF. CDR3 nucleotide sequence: TGTGCCACCAGCAGAGACTCGGGACAGGGAAACATTCAGTACTTC. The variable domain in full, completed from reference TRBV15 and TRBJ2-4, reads DAMVIQNPRYQVTQFGKPVTLSCSQTLNHNVMYWYQQKSSQAPKLLFHYYDKDFNNEADTPDNFQSRRPNTSFCFLDIRSPGLGDTAMYLCATSRDSGQGNIQYFGAGTRLSVL.

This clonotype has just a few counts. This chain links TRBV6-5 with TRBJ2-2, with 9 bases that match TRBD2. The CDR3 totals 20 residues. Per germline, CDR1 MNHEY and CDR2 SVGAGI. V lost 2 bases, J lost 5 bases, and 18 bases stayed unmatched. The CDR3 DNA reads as TGTGCCAGCAGTTACGGACAGTGGGCGGTAGCGGGAGTTAGGACCGGGGAGCTGTTTTTT. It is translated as CASSYGQWAVAGVRTGELFF.

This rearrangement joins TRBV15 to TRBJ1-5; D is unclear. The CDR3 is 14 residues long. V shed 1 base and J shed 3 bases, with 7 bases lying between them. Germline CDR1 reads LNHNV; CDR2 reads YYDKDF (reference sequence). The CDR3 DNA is TGTGCCACCAGCAGAGGTAGGGCCAATCAGCCCCAGCATTTT. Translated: CATSRGRANQPQHF.

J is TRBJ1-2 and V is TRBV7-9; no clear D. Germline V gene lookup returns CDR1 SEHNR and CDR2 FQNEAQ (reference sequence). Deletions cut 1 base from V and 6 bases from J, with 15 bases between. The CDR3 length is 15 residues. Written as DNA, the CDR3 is TGTGCCAGCAGCTTAGATCTGTTAGCAGGTGATGGCTACACCTTC. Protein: CASSLDLLAGDGYTF.

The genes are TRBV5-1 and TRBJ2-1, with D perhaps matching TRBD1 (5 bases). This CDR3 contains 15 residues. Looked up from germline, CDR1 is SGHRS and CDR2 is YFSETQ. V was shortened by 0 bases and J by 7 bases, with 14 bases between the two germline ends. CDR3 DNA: TGCGCCAGCAGCTTGGTAGCTCTAGGGGCAAATGAGCAGTTCTTC. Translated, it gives CASSLVALGANEQFF.

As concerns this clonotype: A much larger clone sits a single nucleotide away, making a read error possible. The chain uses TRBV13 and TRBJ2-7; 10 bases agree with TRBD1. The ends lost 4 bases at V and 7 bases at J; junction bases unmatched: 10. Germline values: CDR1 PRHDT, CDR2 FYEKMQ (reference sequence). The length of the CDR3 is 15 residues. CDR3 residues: CASSSSRDRGMEQYF. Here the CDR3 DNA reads TGTGCCAGCAGCTCATCCCGGGACAGGGGAATGGAGCAGTACTTC.

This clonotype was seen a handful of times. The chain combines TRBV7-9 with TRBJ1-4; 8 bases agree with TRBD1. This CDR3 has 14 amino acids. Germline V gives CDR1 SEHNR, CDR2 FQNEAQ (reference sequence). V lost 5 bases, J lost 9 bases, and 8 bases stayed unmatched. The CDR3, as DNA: TGTGCCAGCAGCCCGGGACAGGATTGGAAAAAACTGTTTTTT. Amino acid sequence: CASSPGQDWKKLFF.

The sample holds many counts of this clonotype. As DNA, the CDR3 is TGTGCCAGCAGTTTAGAGGGGGCCTACAATGAGCAGTTCTTC. It specifies CASSLEGAYNEQFF. The chain combines TRBV28 with TRBJ2-1, with a tentative D call TRBD1 (6 bases). The germline CDR1 and CDR2 sequences are MDHEN and SYDVKM. The length of the CDR3 is 14 residues. V lost 2 bases and J 2 bases, leaving 7 bases between the germline ends.

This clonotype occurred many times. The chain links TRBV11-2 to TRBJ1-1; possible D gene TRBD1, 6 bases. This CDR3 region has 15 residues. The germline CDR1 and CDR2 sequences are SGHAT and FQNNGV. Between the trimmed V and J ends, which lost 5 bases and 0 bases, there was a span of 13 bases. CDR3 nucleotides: TGTGCCAGCAGCGAATATGGACAGATGAACACTGAAGCTTTCTTT. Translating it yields CASSEYGQMNTEAFF.

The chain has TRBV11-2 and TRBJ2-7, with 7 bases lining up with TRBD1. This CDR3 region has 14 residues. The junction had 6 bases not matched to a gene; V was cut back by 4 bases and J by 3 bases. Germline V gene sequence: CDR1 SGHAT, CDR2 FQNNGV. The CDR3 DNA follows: TGTGCCAGCAGCTCGTACAGGGGTAACTACGAGCAGTACTTC. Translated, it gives CASSSYRGNYEQYF.

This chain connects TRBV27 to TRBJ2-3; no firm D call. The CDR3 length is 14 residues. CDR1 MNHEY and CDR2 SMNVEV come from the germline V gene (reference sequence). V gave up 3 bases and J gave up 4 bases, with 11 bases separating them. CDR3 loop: CASSFLRDPDTQYF. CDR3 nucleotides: TGTGCCAGCAGTTTCCTCCGAGATCCAGATACGCAGTATTTT.

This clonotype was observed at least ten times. CDR3 amino acids: CSAREAYNEQFF. The CDR3 nucleotides read TGCAGTGCCCGAGAAGCTTACAATGAGCAGTTCTTC. This chain uses TRBV20-1 with TRBJ2-1; the D is unclear. This CDR3 region has 12 residues. CDR1 and CDR2 (germline): DFQATT, SNEGSKA (reference sequence). V was clipped by 6 bases and J by 4 bases, with 10 bases between them.

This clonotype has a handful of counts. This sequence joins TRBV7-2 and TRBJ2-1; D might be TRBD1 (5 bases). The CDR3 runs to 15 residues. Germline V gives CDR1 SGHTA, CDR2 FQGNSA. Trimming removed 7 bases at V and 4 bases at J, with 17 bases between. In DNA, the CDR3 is TGTGCCAGCACCCCATCAGGGCAGCCTTACAATGAGCAGTTCTTC. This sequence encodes CASTPSGQPYNEQFF.

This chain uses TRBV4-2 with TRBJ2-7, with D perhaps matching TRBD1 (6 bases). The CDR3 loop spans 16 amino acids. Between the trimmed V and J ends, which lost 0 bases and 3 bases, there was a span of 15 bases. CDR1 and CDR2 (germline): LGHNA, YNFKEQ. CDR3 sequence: CASSQDAGAPGYEQYF. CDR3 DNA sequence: TGTGCCAGCAGCCAAGACGCAGGGGCACCAGGCTACGAGCAGTACTTC.

The CDR3 protein is CASSQGGTGNQPQHF. The CDR3 DNA follows: TGCGCCAGCAGCCAGGGGGGCACAGGCAATCAGCCCCAGCATTTT. The chain couples TRBV4-1 to TRBJ1-5; D possibly corresponds to TRBD1 (6 bases). CDR3 length equals 15 residues. V was trimmed by 3 bases and J by 2 bases, leaving 11 bases between them. Germline V gene lookup returns CDR1 MGHRA and CDR2 YSYEKL.

The CDR3 loop reads CASSPRVGRTYNEQFF. The CDR3 nucleotides read TGTGCCAGCAGCCCTAGGGTCGGGAGAACCTACAATGAGCAGTTCTTC. The chain couples TRBV6-1 to TRBJ2-1; D is perhaps TRBD2 (6 bases). The CDR3 spans 16 residues. The germline V gene has CDR1 MNHNS and CDR2 SASEGT. The V end was cut by 6 bases, the J end by 2 bases, with 17 bases between.

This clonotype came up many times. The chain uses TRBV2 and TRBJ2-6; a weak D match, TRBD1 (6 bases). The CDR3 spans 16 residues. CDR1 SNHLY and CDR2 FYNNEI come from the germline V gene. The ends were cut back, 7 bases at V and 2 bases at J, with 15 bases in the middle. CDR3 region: CASIPPRGPGANVLTF. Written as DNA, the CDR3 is TGTGCCAGCATTCCCCCCAGGGGCCCTGGGGCCAACGTCCTGACTTTC. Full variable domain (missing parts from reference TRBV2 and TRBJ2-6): EPEVTQTPSHQVTQMGQEVILRCVPISNHLYFYWYRQILGQKVEFLVSFYNNEISEKSEIFDDQFSVERPDGSNFTLKIRSTKLEDSAMYFCASIPPRGPGANVLTFGAGSRLTVL.